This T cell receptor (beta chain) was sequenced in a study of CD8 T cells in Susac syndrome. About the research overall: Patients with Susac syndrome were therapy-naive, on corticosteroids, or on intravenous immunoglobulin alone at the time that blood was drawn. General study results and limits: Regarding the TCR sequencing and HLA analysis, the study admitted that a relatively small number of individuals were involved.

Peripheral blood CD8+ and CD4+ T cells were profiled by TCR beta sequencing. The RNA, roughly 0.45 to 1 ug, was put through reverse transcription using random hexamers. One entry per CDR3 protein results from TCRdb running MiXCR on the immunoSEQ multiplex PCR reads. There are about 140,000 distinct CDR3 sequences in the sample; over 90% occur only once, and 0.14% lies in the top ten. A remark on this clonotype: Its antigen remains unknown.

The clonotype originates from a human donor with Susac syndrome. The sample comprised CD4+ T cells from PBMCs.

The CDR3: CASRTGQGQRAFF. DNA of the CDR3: TGCGCCAGCAGGACAGGGCAGGGACAAAGGGCTTTCTTT. This chain links TRBV5-1 with TRBJ1-1, with 7 nucleotides matching TRBD1. The CDR3 loop spans 13 amino acids. The germline CDR1 and CDR2 sequences are SGHRS and YFSETQ. The V and J ends lost 5 bases and 11 bases, in that order; junction bases with no gene match: 12.